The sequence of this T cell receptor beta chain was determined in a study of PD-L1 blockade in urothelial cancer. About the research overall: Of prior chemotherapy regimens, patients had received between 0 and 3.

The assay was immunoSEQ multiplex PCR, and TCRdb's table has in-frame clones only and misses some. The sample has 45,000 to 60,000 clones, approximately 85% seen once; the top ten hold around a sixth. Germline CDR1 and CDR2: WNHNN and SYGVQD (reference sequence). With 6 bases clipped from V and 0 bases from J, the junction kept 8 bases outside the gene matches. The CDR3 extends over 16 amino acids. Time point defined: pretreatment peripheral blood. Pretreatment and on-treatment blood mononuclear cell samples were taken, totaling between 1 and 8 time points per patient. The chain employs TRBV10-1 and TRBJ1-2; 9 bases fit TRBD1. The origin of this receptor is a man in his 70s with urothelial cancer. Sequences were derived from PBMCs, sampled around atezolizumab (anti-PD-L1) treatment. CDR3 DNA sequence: TGCGCCAGCAGCGCTGGGACAGGGAGTACTAACTATGGCTACACCTTC. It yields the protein CASSAGTGSTNYGYTF.